The clone carrying this TCR beta chain was counted many times. Its target is unknown. Trimming took 3 bases from V and 1 from J, leaving 8 bases between them. Germline V gene sequence: CDR1 SQVTM, CDR2 ANQGSEA. The CDR3 length is 13 residues. Stable hyperthyroidism: no ophthalmopathy progression over 18 months of follow-up. Clinical symptoms, serum thyroxine and TRAb, thyroid ultrasound and orbital computed tomography together formed the diagnostic basis. About 10 ml of fresh peripheral blood supplied the PBMCs. The TCR beta CDR3 regions underwent amplification using RNA transcripts as the source. The HTBI primer set served for first-round RT-PCR of the TCR CDR3. TCRdb reprocessed the multiplex PCR reads with MiXCR, giving one entry per CDR3 protein. The sample comprises 300,000 to 350,000 distinct CDR3 sequences, approximately 14% of which are singletons, and about 26% rests with the top ten. This sample was taken from a study of T cells in Graves' hyperthyroidism and ophthalmopathy. Points from the study as a whole: It was a median around 6 months before onset that the model predicted ophthalmopathy.

Sequencing used blood. This receptor was taken from a woman aged 30 to 39 with Graves' hyperthyroidism. The genes are TRBV29-1 and TRBJ2-3; D is ambiguous. The CDR3 region has the DNA TGCAGCGTTGATGGACCCCGCACAGATACGCAGTATTTT. This codes for CSVDGPRTDTQYF.